The sequence of this TCR beta chain was determined in a study of identical twins. Points from the study as a whole: The study found excess low generation probability among twin-shared out-of-frame alpha sequences. High-abundance cord blood beta clonotypes had fewer insertions; memory repertoires showed none. Out-of-frame beta sequences exhibited a weaker degree of excess twin sharing.

TCRdb re-called the 5' RACE reads with MiXCR, one entry per CDR3 protein. The table has hundreds of thousands of distinct CDR3 sequences, about 8.1% seen once. Notes on this clonotype: Its antigen is still unknown.

Per the germline V gene, CDR1 is SQVTM and CDR2 is ANQGSEA. J was trimmed by 3 bases and V by 7 bases; bases with no gene match: 4. This CDR3 region has 13 residues. This sample also belongs to another study, concerning yellow fever vaccine responses in identical twins. That study adds: Twins' vaccine T cell response reportedly gave the appearance of partial convergence and partial personalization.

This sequence originates from a woman between 18 and 30 years old in good health. Sample: memory (CD45RO+) T cells sorted from blood. This sequence joins TRBV29-1 and TRBJ2-5; 11 bases match TRBD2. Written as DNA, the CDR3 is TGCAGCGCTCCGGGACTAGCGGAAGAGACCCAGTACTTC. Translation: CSAPGLAEETQYF. The variable domain in full, with the rest retrieved from reference TRBV29-1 and TRBJ2-5, is SAVISQKPSRDICQRGTSLTIQCQVDSQVTMMFWYRQQPGQSLTLIATANQGSEATYESGFVIDKFPISRPNLTFSTLTVSNMSPEDSSIYLCSAPGLAEETQYFGPGTRLLVL.